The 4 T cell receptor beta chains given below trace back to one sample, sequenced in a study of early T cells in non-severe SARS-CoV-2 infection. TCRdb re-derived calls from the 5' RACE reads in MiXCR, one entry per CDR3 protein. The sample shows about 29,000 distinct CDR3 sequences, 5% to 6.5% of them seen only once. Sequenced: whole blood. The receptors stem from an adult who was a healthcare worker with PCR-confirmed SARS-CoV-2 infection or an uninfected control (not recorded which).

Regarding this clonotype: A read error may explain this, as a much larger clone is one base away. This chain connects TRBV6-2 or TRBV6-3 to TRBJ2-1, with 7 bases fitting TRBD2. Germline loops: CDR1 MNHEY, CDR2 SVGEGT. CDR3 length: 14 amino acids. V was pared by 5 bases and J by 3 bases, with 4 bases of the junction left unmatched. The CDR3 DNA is TGTGCCAGCAGTCGCGGGGAGGGCTACAATGAGCAGTTCTTC. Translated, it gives CASSRGEGYNEQFF.

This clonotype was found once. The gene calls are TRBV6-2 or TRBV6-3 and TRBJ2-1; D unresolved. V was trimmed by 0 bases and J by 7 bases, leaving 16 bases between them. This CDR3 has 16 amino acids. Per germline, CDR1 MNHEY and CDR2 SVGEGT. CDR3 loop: CASSYSPNPYRNEQFF. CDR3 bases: TGTGCCAGCAGTTACTCCCCAAACCCCTATCGGAATGAGCAGTTCTTC.

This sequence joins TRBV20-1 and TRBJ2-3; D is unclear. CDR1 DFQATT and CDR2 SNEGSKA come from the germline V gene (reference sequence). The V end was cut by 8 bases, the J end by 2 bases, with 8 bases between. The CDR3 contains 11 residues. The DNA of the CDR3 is TGCAGTCGCGGCTCCACAGATACGCAGTATTTT. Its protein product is CSRGSTDTQYF.

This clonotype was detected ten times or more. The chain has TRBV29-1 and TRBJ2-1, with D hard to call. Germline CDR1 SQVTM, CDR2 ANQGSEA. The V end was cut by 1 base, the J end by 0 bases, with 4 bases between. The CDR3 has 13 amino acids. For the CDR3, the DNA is TGCAGCGTTGAAGGCAGCTCCTACAATGAGCAGTTCTTC. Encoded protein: CSVEGSSYNEQFF.